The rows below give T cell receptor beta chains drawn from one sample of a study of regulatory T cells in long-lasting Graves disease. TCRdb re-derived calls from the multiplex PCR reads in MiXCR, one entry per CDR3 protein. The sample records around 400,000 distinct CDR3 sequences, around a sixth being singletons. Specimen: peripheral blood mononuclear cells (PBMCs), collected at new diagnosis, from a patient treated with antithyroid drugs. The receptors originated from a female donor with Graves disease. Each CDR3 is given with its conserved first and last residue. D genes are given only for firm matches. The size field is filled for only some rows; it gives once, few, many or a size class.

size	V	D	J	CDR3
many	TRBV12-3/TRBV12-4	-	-	CASSPQGTQYF
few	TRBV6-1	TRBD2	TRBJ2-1	CASSPTSGGQFF
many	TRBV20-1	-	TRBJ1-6	CSALRIGRGRAPLHF
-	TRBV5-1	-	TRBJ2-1	CASSRTESDEQFF
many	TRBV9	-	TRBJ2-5	CASSVTAGRQETQYF
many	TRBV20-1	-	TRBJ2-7	CSASRGSEQYF
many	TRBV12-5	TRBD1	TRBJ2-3	CASGQGAHTSTDTQYF
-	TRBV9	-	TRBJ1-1	CASSAKGSTEAFF
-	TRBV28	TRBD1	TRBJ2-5	CASSPKPGQGRETQYF
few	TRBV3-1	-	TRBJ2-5	CASSQDSGGYETQYF